This TCR beta chain was identified in a study of T cell changes during pregnancy in multiple sclerosis. Germline loops: CDR1 SNHLY, CDR2 FYNNEI. This CDR3 is built from 15 residues. V dropped 3 bases and J dropped 4 bases, with 12 bases sitting between them. The table came from immunoSEQ multiplex PCR; TCRdb's copy has only in-frame clones and leaves some out. The repertoire holds around 60,000 clones, with roughly 96% as singletons. Sequencing was performed on CD8+ T cells from peripheral blood mononuclear cells, taken after pregnancy. This clonotype was obtained from a female donor with multiple sclerosis, enrolled in a pregnancy study. The chain is built from TRBV2 and TRBJ2-2, with D perhaps TRBD1 (5 bases). The CDR3 sequence: CASSDAGHFTGELFF. The CDR3 nucleotides read TGTGCCAGCAGTGACGCTGGACACTTCACCGGGGAGCTGTTTTTT.